The next 18 T cell receptor beta chains were all read from a single sample in a study of T cell repertoires in cytomegalovirus infection. From the reads, TCRdb called clonotypes with MiXCR, one entry per CDR3 protein. The sample has 150,000 to 200,000 distinct CDR3 sequences; about 30% are singletons. The sample comprised PBMCs. The receptor set was obtained from a human donor in good health (CMV status not recorded). Some clones in this sample may be carry-over from other donors' samples.

The chain carries TRBV10-3 and TRBJ2-3; 9 bases align to TRBD2. Germline trimming cut 9 bases from V and 4 bases from J; bases unmatched to any gene: 17. The CDR3 covers 17 residues. Germline values: CDR1 ENHRY, CDR2 SYGVKD. The CDR3 bases are TGTGCCATTTCAGCATACGGGACTAGCATCTCCGCAGATACGCAGTATTTT. Its translation: CAISAYGTSISADTQYF.

The chain joins TRBV2 to TRBJ1-1; possible D gene TRBD1, 5 bases. The CDR3 is 12 amino acids. CDR1 is SNHLY and CDR2 is FYNNEI in the germline V gene. V dropped 6 bases and J dropped 7 bases, with 12 bases sitting between them. The CDR3, as DNA: TGTGCCAGCAGCGGGACGGGTGGTGAAGCTTTCTTT. Encoded protein: CASSGTGGEAFF.

This clonotype has only one observation. The V call is TRBV29-1, the J call TRBJ2-7; D may correspond to TRBD1 or TRBD2 (5 bases each). Germline CDR1 is SQVTM and CDR2 is ANQGSEA. V shed 5 bases and J shed 5 bases, with 16 bases lying between them. The CDR3 sequence is 13 residues long. The CDR3 nucleotides are TGCAGCGTTACGGGACGCCTGAACCACGAGCAGTACTTC. Translation: CSVTGRLNHEQYF.

This clonotype was counted ten times or more. The CDR3 bases are TGTGCCAGCAGCTTAGCGCGGGGCAGGAACACTGAAGCTTTCTTT. Encoded protein: CASSLARGRNTEAFF. V and J are TRBV7-2 and TRBJ1-1, with D possibly TRBD1 on 5 matching bases. Germline V lookup: CDR1 SGHTA, CDR2 FQGNSA. This CDR3 spans 15 amino acids. Trimming stripped 0 bases from V and 1 base from J, with 9 bases between.

The rearrangement uses TRBV18 and TRBJ2-7, with unresolved D. There are 14 residues in the CDR3. Germline V gene sequence: CDR1 KGHSH, CDR2 LQKENI. Deletions cut 3 bases from V and 6 bases from J, with 15 bases between. The CDR3 loop is CASSPQNPAGEQYF. CDR3 nucleotides: TGTGCCAGCTCACCGCAGAACCCGGCCGGCGAGCAGTACTTC.

The chain joins TRBV11-2 to TRBJ2-2; 15 positions match TRBD2. Germline CDR1 SGHAT, CDR2 FQNNGV. The CDR3 totals 22 residues. J was trimmed by 5 bases and V by 3 bases; bases with no gene match: 19. CDR3: CASSFGTGTSGGTNLGTGELFF. In DNA, the CDR3 is TGTGCCAGCAGCTTCGGGACAGGGACTAGCGGGGGGACGAACTTGGGAACCGGGGAGCTGTTTTTT.

This clonotype occurred a few times. The V gene is TRBV6-2 or TRBV6-3, the J gene TRBJ2-7, with D possibly called TRBD1 or TRBD2 (5 bases each). This CDR3 is built from 14 residues. Trimming cost V 2 bases and J 3 bases, with 11 bases left between them. The germline V gene encodes CDR1 MNHEY and CDR2 SVGEGT. The CDR3 DNA sequence: TGTGCCAGCAGTTACAGGGACGGACTCTACGAGCAGTACTTC. Translated, it gives CASSYRDGLYEQYF.

The V call is TRBV6-1, the J call TRBJ2-7; TRBD2 agrees at 8 bases. V lost 7 bases to trimming and J lost 7 bases; unmatched junction nucleotides: 12. The CDR3 contains 14 residues. Germline V gene lookup returns CDR1 MNHNS and CDR2 SASEGT. The CDR3 DNA is TGTGCCAGCACCCCAATGCCTCGGGGGGGGGAGCAGTACTTC. Translation gives CASTPMPRGGEQYF.

V is TRBV11-1 and J is TRBJ2-3; D remains ambiguous. Trimming removed 5 bases at V and 0 bases at J, with 9 bases between. This CDR3 has 14 residues. Germline V gene sequence: CDR1 SGHAT, CDR2 FQDESV (reference sequence). The CDR3 coding sequence is TGTGCCAGCAGCCCGTCGGCTAGCACAGATACGCAGTATTTT. Its protein is CASSPSASTDTQYF.

This clonotype was observed a few times. The V gene is TRBV29-1, the J gene TRBJ2-1; the D gene is possibly TRBD2 (7 bases). The CDR3 loop spans 14 amino acids. Trimming pared 4 bases from V and 7 bases from J, leaving 17 bases between. CDR1 SQVTM and CDR2 ANQGSEA come from the germline V gene. In nucleotides, the CDR3 is TGCAGCGTTGTGTGGGGGGGGCGTATTAATGAGCAGTTCTTC. Its translation is CSVVWGGRINEQFF.

This clonotype came up a few times. The chain couples TRBV6-1 to TRBJ2-3; D is tentatively TRBD1 or TRBD2 (6 bases each). The CDR3 totals 16 residues. V gave up 2 bases and J gave up 2 bases, with 14 bases separating them. Germline V lookup: CDR1 MNHNS, CDR2 SASEGT. In nucleotides, the CDR3 is TGTGCCAGCAGTGAACCCCGGGGGCGATTCACAGATACGCAGTATTTT. It codes for CASSEPRGRFTDTQYF.

V usage is TRBV7-8 and J usage is TRBJ1-1, with unresolved D. The CDR3 is 14 amino acids. Trimming stripped 1 base from V and 0 bases from J, with 6 bases between. The germline gives CDR1 SGHVS, CDR2 FQNEAQ. CDR3 amino acids: CASSLGSMNTEAFF. CDR3 bases: TGTGCCAGCAGCTTAGGGAGCATGAACACTGAAGCTTTCTTT.

At least ten counts were recorded for this clonotype. This chain connects TRBV7-2 to TRBJ1-1; D is possibly TRBD1 (5 bases). The CDR3 runs to 14 residues. Per germline, CDR1 SGHTA and CDR2 FQGNSA. V was pared by 4 bases and J by 1 base, with 10 bases between. CDR3 residues: CASSSRRGNTEAFF. CDR3 in DNA: TGTGCCAGCAGCTCCCGTAGGGGGAACACTGAAGCTTTCTTT.

The V and J genes are TRBV15 and TRBJ2-5; 9 nucleotides match TRBD2. Germline lookup yields CDR1 LNHNV and CDR2 YYDKDF (reference sequence). This CDR3 spans 16 amino acids. Germline trimming cut 0 bases from V and 4 bases from J; bases unmatched to any gene: 6. The CDR3 loop is CATSRDFRTSVETQYF. CDR3 in DNA: TGTGCCACCAGCAGAGACTTTCGGACTAGCGTAGAGACCCAGTACTTC.

This clonotype was counted a few times. The chain recombines TRBV6-1 with TRBJ1-4, with 10 bases aligning to TRBD1. The CDR3 consists of 16 residues. The germline gives CDR1 MNHNS, CDR2 SASEGT. The V and J ends lost 7 bases and 10 bases, in that order; junction bases with no gene match: 15. The CDR3 sequence: CASTRHLGTGEGKLFF. The CDR3 coding sequence is TGTGCCAGCACTCGCCACCTGGGGACAGGGGAGGGAAAACTGTTTTTT.

Concerning this clonotype: A much larger clone lies a single base off, so this may be a read error. DNA of the CDR3: TGTGCCCGCAGGCCTAGCGGAGAGTTCTACGAGCAGTACTTC. It translates to CARRPSGEFYEQYF. J is TRBJ2-7 and V is TRBV7-2; TRBD2 matches 7 bases. Germline V lookup: CDR1 SGHTA, CDR2 FQGNSA. This CDR3 comprises 14 residues. The entire variable domain, with the rest obtained from reference TRBV7-2 and TRBJ2-7, is as follows: GAGVSQSPSNKVTEKGKDVELRCDPISGHTALYWYRQSLGQGLEFLIYFQGNSAPDKSGLPSDRFSAERTGGSVSTLTIQRTQQEDSAVYLCARRPSGEFYEQYFGPGTRLTVT.

This clonotype came up a few times. The CDR3, as DNA: TGTGCCAGCAGCTCCAGGGGGATCGCCTACAATGAGCAGTTCTTC. Protein product: CASSSRGIAYNEQFF. The genes are TRBV5-6 and TRBJ2-1, with 7 bases aligning to TRBD1. Germline V lookup: CDR1 SGHDT, CDR2 YYEEEE. CDR3 size: 15 residues. J gave up 2 bases and V 3 bases, and 5 bases lay outside the gene matches.

This clonotype was seen only a few times. The V and J genes are TRBV10-3 and TRBJ1-2; D ambiguous. Germline CDR1 ENHRY, CDR2 SYGVKD. Trimming pared 3 bases from V and 5 bases from J, leaving 4 bases between. The CDR3 has 11 amino acids. For the CDR3, the DNA is TGTGCCATCAGTGAAAGTTATGGCTACACCTTC. Protein: CAISESYGYTF.